These T cell receptor beta chains were read from a single sample in a study of blood T cell repertoires in COVID-19. Assay: immunoSEQ multiplex PCR; the TCRdb copy retains only in-frame clones and omits some. This table has just under 350,000 clones, more than 75% appearing once. Sequencing was carried out using peripheral blood. These receptor sequences come from a woman aged 18-29 years who had recovered from COVID-19. CDR3s include the opening cysteine and the closing phenylalanine or tryptophan. The D gene is left open where the match is weak. The listing skips clone size in some rows; elsewhere it reads once, few, many or a size class.

TRBJ1-5 14 TRBV6-4 - TRBD1 CASSRQGSNQPQHF TGTGCCAGCAGTAGACAGGGAAGCAATCAGCCCCAGCATTTT
TRBJ2-2 14 TRBV18 - - CASSPAGLDGELFF TGTGCCAGCTCACCTGCAGGGCTTGACGGGGAGCTGTTTTTT
TRBJ2-3 18 TRBV7-6 - - CASSPPVGRSTSTDTQYF TGTGCCAGCAGCCCGCCGGTTGGGAGGTCCACTAGCACAGATACGCAGTATTTT
TRBJ1-1 17 TRBV4-1 few TRBD1 CASSFYRTGKGGTEAFF TGCGCCAGCAGCTTCTACCGGACAGGGAAGGGTGGCACTGAAGCTTTCTTT
TRBJ2-5 16 TRBV9 - TRBD2 CASSVGPAGGEETQYF TGTGCCAGCAGCGTAGGTCCAGCGGGAGGAGAAGAGACCCAGTACTTC
TRBJ1-1 14 TRBV29-1 - - CSVEGDAEGTEAFF TGCAGCGTTGAGGGGGACGCGGAGGGCACTGAAGCTTTCTTT
TRBJ1-1 15 TRBV7-9 - - CASSPPQGPNTEAFF TGTGCCAGCAGCCCTCCGCAGGGCCCGAACACTGAAGCTTTCTTT
TRBJ1-2 14 TRBV3-1/TRBV3-2 - TRBD1 CASSPQTGNYGYTF TGTGCCAGCAGCCCACAGACAGGGAACTATGGCTACACCTTC
TRBJ1-1 14 TRBV5-1 - TRBD1 CASSSGQGATEAFF TGCGCCAGCAGCTCGGGACAGGGGGCCACTGAAGCTTTCTTT
TRBJ2-2 16 TRBV18 once TRBD2 CASSRGTSGNTGELFF TGTGCCAGCTCACGCGGGACTAGCGGAAACACCGGGGAGCTGTTTTTT
TRBJ2-1 15 TRBV6-5 - TRBD2 CASSYQAGGPRGEFF TGTGCCAGCAGTTACCAAGCGGGAGGGCCGAGGGGGGAGTTCTTC
TRBJ2-3 16 TRBV9 - - CASSVGRVRGTDTQYF TGTGCCAGCAGCGTAGGTAGGGTCAGGGGCACAGATACGCAGTATTTT
TRBJ1-3 13 TRBV6-5 - - CASSPDRRNTIYF TGTGCCAGCAGTCCCGACAGGAGGAACACCATATATTTT
TRBJ2-6 20 TRBV9 - - CASSVLSAIFEGSGANVLTF TGTGCCAGCAGCGTCCTTTCGGCCATCTTTGAGGGCTCTGGGGCCAACGTCCTGACTTTC
TRBJ1-3 16 TRBV19 - - CASSIRTLGSGNTIYF TGTGCCAGTAGTATAAGGACACTCGGCTCTGGAAACACCATATATTTT
TRBJ2-5 19 TRBV7-9 - TRBD2 CASSNGLAGDYFALETQYF TGTGCCAGCAGCAATGGACTAGCGGGAGATTATTTCGCCCTGGAGACCCAGTACTTC
TRBJ1-1 14 TRBV5-1 - TRBD1 CASSLVDRGTEAFF TGCGCCAGCAGCTTGGTGGACAGGGGCACTGAAGCTTTCTTT
TRBJ1-2 12 TRBV10-3 - TRBD1 CAITGGQDGYTF TGTGCCATTACAGGGGGCCAGGATGGCTACACCTTC
TRBJ2-1 15 TRBV24-1 once - CATRGSAKSYNEQFF TGTGCCACCAGGGGTAGCGCAAAGTCCTACAATGAGCAGTTCTTC
TRBJ2-6 12 TRBV6-5 - - CASRLGANVLTF TGTGCCAGCCGACTTGGGGCCAACGTCCTGACTTTC
TRBJ2-1 15 TRBV5-4 few - CASSFNLASPNEQFF TGTGCCAGCAGCTTCAATCTAGCATCCCCCAATGAGCAGTTCTTC
TRBJ2-1 15 TRBV4-3 - TRBD2 CASSYGLAVYNEQFF TGCGCCAGCAGTTACGGACTAGCGGTATACAATGAGCAGTTCTTC
TRBJ1-3 16 TRBV7-8 - - CASSAPGTYSGNTIYF TGTGCCAGCAGCGCCCCCGGTACCTACTCTGGAAACACCATATATTTT
TRBJ1-3 17 TRBV7-9 - - CASSLGGGISPGNTIYF TGTGCCAGCAGCTTAGGTGGGGGGATAAGCCCTGGAAACACCATATATTTT
TRBJ2-5 15 TRBV18 - TRBD2 CASSWTSGRTETQYF TGTGCCAGCTCATGGACTAGCGGGAGGACGGAGACCCAGTACTTC
TRBJ1-2 15 TRBV7-8 - TRBD1 CASSSRTGSFWGYTF TGTGCCAGCAGCTCGAGGACAGGGAGTTTTTGGGGCTACACCTTC
TRBJ1-5 13 TRBV19 - - CASTNRGTQPQHF TGTGCCAGTACTAACCGGGGAACACAGCCCCAGCATTTT
TRBJ1-2 14 TRBV19 - TRBD1 CASSGQGTGYGYTF TGTGCCAGTAGTGGACAAGGGACAGGCTATGGCTACACCTTC